This T cell receptor beta chain derives from a study of Graves' ophthalmopathy and Graves' hyperthyroidism. Study outcomes and limitations: Blood was where most expanded thyroid clonotypes above 0.001 frequency also turned up.

Amplified material comprised TCR beta CDR3 regions derived from RNA transcripts. The authors performed first-round RT-PCR with HTBI primers and then a second-round multiplex PCR. TCRdb ran MiXCR on the multiplex PCR reads and lists one entry per CDR3 protein. This sample has about 550,000 distinct CDR3 sequences; just under 40% occur once, and the top ten carry roughly 4.5%. Trimming shortened V by 4 bases and J by 1 base, and 7 bases separated the two germline ends. The CDR3 consists of 13 residues. The germline CDR1 and CDR2 sequences are MNHEY and SMNVEV (reference sequence). Patients were excluded if they had other autoimmune diseases or uncontrolled infections, and likewise if pregnancy or lactation applied. This clonotype came up many times. The antigen remains unidentified.

This sequence originates from an adult man with Graves' hyperthyroidism. Sequenced: peripheral blood or thyroid tissue (not recorded which). This chain joins TRBV27 and TRBJ1-1; D possibly corresponds to TRBD1 (5 bases). CDR3 DNA sequence: TGTGCCAGCAGTTGGGGGAGGAACACTGAAGCTTTCTTT. Protein: CASSWGRNTEAFF.